This T cell receptor (beta chain) was recorded in a study of cytomegalovirus exposure and HLA in healthy donors. PCR primers comprised 60 Vbeta and 13 Jbeta primers. Clones were sequenced by immunoSEQ multiplex PCR, and TCRdb holds only the in-frame ones, with some missing. This table holds 160,000 or so clones, 70% to 85% found once. Regarding donors, all were healthy bone marrow donors. Looked up from germline, CDR1 is KGHSH and CDR2 is LQKENI. The V end was cut by 2 bases, the J end by 3 bases, with 5 bases between. This CDR3 comprises 13 residues. The specimen was PBMCs. The chain combines TRBV18 with TRBJ1-5, with TRBD1 as a possible D gene (5 bases). The sequence was obtained from a woman aged 50 to 65 in good health and CMV-seropositive. The DNA for the CDR3 is TGTGCCAGCTCACCAGGGGCCAATCAGCCCCAGCATTTT. Residues: CASSPGANQPQHF.